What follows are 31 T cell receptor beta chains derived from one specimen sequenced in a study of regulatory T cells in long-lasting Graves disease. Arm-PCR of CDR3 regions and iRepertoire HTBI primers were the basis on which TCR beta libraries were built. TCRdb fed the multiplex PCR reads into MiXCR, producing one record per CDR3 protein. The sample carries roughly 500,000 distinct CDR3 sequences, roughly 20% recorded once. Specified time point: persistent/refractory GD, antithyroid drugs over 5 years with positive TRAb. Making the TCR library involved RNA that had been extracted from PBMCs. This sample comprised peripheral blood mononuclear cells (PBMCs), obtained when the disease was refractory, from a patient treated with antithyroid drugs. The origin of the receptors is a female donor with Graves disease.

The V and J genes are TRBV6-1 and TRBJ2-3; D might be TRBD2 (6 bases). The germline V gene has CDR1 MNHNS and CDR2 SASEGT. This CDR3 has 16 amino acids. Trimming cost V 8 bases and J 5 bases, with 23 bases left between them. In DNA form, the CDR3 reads TGTGCCAGCGCCGGGGGAAACGTTGTTCTTATAGATACGCAGTATTTT. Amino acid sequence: CASAGGNVVLIDTQYF.

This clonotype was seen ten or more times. CDR3 nucleotide sequence: TGCGCCAGCAGCTTGGATATCGTGGAGACCCAGTACTTC. Translated, it gives CASSLDIVETQYF. The V call is TRBV5-1, the J call TRBJ2-5; D gene unclear. The germline V gene has CDR1 SGHRS and CDR2 YFSETQ. This CDR3 spans 13 amino acids. The V end lost 0 bases, the J end lost 5 bases, and 8 bases lay between the germline ends.

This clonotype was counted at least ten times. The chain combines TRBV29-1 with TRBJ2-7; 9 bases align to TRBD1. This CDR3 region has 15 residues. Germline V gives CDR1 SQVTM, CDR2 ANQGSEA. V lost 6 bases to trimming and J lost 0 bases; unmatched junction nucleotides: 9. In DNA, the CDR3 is TGCAGCGTAACACCAGGGACAGGGAGCTCCTACGAGCAGTACTTC. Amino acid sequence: CSVTPGTGSSYEQYF.

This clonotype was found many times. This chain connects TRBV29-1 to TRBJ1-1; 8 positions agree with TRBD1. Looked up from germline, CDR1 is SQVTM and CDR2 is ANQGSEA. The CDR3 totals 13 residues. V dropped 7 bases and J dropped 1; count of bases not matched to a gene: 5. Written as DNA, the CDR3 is TGCAGCGGCACCGGGACAGGGAACACTGAAGCTTTCTTT. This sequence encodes CSGTGTGNTEAFF.

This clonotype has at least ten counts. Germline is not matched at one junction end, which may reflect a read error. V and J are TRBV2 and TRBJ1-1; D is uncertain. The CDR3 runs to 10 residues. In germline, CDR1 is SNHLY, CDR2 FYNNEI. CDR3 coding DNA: TGTGCCAGCAGTGAAAGGTTGGGTAACTTT. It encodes CASSERLGNF.

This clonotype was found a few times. The CDR3 bases are TGTGCCAGCAGCTTGGAGTGGCAGGAGGGGAACACTGAAGCTTTCTTT. This sequence encodes CASSLEWQEGNTEAFF. The rearrangement links TRBV5-6 to TRBJ1-1; D is undetermined. Between the trimmed V and J ends, which lost 0 bases and 1 base, there was a span of 13 bases. CDR3 length: 16 amino acids. Per germline, CDR1 SGHDT and CDR2 YYEEEE.

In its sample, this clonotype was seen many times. The CDR3 loop reads CASSLSLTHQKETQYF. The CDR3 region has the DNA TGTGCCAGCAGTTTATCGTTGACTCACCAAAAAGAGACCCAGTACTTC. The rearrangement links TRBV27 to TRBJ2-5; D is ambiguous. Per germline, CDR1 MNHEY and CDR2 SMNVEV (reference sequence). This CDR3 spans 16 amino acids. Trimming pared 0 bases from V and 3 bases from J, leaving 14 bases between.

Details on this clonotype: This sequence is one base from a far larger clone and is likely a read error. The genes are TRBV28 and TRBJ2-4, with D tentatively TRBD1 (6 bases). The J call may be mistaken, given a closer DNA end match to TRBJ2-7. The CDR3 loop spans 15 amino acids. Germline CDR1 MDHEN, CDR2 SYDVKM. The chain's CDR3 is CASSFRDKGLYEQYF. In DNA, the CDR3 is TGTGCCAGCAGTTTTCGGGACAAGGGGCTGTACGAGCAGTACTTC.

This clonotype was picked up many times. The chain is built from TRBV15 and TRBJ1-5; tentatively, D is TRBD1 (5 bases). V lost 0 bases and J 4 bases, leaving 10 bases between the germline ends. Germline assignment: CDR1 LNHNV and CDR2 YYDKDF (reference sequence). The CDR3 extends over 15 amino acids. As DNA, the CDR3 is TGTGCCACCAGCAGAGAAGGGGCAGGGAATCAGCCCCAGCATTTT. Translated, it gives CATSREGAGNQPQHF.

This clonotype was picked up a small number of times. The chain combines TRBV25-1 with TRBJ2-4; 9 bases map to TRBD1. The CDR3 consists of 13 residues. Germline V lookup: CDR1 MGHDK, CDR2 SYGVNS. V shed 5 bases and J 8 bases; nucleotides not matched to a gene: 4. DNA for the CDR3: TGTGCCAGCAGTCGACAGGGGGGACACATTCAGTACTTC. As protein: CASSRQGGHIQYF.

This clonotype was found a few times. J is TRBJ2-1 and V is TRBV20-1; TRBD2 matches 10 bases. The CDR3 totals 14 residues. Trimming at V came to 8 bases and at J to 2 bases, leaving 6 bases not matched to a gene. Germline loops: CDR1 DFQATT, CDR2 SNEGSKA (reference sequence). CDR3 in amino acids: CSIVLAGAYNEQFF. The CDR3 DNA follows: TGCAGTATCGTGCTAGCGGGAGCCTACAATGAGCAGTTCTTC.

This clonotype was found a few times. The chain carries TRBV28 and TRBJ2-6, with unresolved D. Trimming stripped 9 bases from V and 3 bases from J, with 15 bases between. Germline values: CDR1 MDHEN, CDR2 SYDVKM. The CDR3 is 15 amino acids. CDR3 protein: CASGPWVGGANVLTF. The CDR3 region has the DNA TGTGCCAGTGGCCCATGGGTGGGTGGGGCCAACGTCCTGACTTTC.

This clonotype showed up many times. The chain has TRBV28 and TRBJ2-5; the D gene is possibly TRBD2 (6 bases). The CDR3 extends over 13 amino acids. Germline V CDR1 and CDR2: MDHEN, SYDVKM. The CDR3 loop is CAIKGSGQETQYF. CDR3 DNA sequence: TGTGCTATAAAAGGGAGCGGGCAAGAGACCCAGTACTTC.

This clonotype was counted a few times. CDR3 amino acids: CANGGLGGELFF. The CDR3 DNA follows: TGTGCCAATGGGGGGCTGGGCGGGGAGCTGTTTTTT. The V call is TRBV28, the J call TRBJ2-2, with D perhaps assigned TRBD1 or TRBD2 (6 bases each). Trimming left V 10 bases short and J 7 bases short, with 13 bases between. Germline loops: CDR1 MDHEN, CDR2 SYDVKM. The length of the CDR3 is 12 residues.

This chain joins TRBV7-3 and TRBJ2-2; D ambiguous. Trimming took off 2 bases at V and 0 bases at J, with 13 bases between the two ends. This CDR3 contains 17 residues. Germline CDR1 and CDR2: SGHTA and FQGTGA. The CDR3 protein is CASSLSAGATNTGELFF. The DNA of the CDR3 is TGTGCCAGCAGCTTATCGGCTGGCGCGACGAACACCGGGGAGCTGTTTTTT.

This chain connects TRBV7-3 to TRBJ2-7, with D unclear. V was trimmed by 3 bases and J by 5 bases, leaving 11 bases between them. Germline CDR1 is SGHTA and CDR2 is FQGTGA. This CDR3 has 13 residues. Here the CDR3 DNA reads TGTGCCAGCAGCTTGACCCAATCTGACGAGCAGTACTTC. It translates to CASSLTQSDEQYF.

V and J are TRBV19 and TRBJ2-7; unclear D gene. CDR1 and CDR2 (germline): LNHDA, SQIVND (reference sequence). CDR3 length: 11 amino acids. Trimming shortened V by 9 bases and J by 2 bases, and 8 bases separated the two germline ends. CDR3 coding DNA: TGTGCCAGAGCCCCAGCCTACGAGCAGTACTTC. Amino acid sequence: CARAPAYEQYF.

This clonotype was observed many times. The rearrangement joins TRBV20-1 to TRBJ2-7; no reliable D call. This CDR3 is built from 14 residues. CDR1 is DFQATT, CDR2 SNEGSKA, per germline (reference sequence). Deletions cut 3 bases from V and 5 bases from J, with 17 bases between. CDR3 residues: CSARILDFFNEQYF. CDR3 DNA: TGCAGTGCTAGGATCCTAGATTTCTTCAACGAGCAGTACTTC.

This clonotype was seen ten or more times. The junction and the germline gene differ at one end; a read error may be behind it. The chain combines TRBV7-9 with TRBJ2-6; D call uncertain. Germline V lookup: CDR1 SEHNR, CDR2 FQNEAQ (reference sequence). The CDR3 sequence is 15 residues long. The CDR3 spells CASSLGLSGANVLTF. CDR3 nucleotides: TGTGCCAGCAGTTTAGGGCTCTCTGGGGCCAACGTCCTGACTTTC.

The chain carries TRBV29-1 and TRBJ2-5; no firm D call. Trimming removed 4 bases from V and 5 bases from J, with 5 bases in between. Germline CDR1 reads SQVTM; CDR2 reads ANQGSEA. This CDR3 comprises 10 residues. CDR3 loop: CSVGLETQYF. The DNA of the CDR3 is TGCAGCGTTGGGCTGGAGACCCAGTACTTC.

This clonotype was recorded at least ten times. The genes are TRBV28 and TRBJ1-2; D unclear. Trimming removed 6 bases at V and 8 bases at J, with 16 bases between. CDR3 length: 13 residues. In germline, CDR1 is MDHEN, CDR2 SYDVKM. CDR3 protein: CASSPVDGSGYTF. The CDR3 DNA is TGTGCCAGCAGCCCAGTCGACGGCTCGGGCTACACCTTC.

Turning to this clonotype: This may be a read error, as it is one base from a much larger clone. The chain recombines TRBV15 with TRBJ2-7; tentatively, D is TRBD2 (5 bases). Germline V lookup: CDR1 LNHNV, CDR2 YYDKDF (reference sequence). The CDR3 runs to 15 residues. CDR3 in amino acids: CATSRDSAAPYERYF. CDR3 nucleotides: TGTGCCACCAGCAGAGATAGCGCAGCCCCCTACGAGCGGTACTTC.

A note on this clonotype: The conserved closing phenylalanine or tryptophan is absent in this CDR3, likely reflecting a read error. Here the CDR3 reads CASSPYGGYEQYS. The CDR3, as DNA: TGTGCCAGCAGCCCATACGGGGGCTACGAGCAGTACTCC. The gene calls are TRBV3-1 and TRBJ2-7, with D perhaps matching TRBD2 (6 bases). Germline loops: CDR1 LGHDT, CDR2 YNNKEL (reference sequence). CDR3 length: 13 residues. V was pared by 4 bases and J by 3 bases, with 10 bases between.

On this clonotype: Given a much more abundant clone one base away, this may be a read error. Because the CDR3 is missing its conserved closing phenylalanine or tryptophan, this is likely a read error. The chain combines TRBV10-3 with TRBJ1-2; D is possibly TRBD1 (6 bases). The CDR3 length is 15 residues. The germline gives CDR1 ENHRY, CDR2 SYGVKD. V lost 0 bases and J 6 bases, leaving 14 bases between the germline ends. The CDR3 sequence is CAISESGGIGDGYTL. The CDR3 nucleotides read TGTGCCATCAGTGAGTCAGGGGGAATAGGCGATGGCTACACCCTC.

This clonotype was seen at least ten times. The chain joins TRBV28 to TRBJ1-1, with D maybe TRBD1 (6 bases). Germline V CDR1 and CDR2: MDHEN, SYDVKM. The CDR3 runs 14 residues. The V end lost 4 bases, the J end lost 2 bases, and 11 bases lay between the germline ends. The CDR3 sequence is CASSSWTDNTEAFF. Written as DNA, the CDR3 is TGTGCCAGCAGTTCTTGGACAGATAACACTGAAGCTTTCTTT.

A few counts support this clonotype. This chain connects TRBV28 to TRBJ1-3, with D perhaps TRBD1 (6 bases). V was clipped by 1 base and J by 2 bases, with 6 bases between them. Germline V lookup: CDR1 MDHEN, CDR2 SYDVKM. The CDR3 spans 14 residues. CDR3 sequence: CASSLYRAGNTIYF. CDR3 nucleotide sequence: TGTGCCAGCAGTTTATACAGGGCTGGAAACACCATATATTTT.

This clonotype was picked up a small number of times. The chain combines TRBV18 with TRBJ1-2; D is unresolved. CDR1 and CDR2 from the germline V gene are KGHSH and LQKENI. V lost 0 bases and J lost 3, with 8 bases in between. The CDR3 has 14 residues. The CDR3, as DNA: TGTGCCAGCTCACCACCAGGGTTCGACTATGGCTACACCTTC. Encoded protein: CASSPPGFDYGYTF.

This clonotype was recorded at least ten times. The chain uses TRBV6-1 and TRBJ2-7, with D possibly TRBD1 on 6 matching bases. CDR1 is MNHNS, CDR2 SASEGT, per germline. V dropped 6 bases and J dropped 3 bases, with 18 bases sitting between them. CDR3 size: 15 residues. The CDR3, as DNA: TGTGCCAGCAGCGAACAGGGTGTGAGCGGCTACGAGCAGTACTTC. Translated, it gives CASSEQGVSGYEQYF.

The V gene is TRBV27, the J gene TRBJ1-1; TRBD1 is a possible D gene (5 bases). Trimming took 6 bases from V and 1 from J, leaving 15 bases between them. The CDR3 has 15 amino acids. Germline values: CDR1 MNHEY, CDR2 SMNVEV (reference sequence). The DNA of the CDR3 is TGTGCCAGCAGCGAGTTGGGGGTTCGGAACACTGAAGCTTTCTTT. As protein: CASSELGVRNTEAFF.

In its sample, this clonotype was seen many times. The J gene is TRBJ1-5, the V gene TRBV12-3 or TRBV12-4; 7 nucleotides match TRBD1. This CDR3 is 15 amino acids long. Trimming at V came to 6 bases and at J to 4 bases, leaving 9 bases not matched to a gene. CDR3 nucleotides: TGTGCCAGCAGCCCCAGGGGGGCTTTAAATCAGCCCCAGCATTTT. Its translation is CASSPRGALNQPQHF.

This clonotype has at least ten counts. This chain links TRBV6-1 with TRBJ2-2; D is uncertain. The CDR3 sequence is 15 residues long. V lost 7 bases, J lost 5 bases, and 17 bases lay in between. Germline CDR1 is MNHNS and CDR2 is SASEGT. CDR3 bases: TGTGCCAGCACCATTAGAATGGGTGGTACCGGGGAGCTGTTTTTT. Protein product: CASTIRMGGTGELFF.